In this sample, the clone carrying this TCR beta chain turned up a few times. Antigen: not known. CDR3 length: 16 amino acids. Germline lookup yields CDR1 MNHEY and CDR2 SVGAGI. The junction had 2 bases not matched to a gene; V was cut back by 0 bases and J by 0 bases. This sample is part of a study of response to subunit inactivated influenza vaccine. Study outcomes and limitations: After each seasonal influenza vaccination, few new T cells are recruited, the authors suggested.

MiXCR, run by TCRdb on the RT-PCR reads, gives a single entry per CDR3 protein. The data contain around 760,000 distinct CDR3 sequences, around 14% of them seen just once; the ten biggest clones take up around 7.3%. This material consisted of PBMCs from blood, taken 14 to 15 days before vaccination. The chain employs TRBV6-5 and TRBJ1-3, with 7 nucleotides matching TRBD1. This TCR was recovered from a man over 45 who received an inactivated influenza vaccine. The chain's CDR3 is CASSYSSGGSGNTIYF. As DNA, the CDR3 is TGTGCCAGCAGTTACTCGTCAGGGGGCTCTGGAAACACCATATATTTT.